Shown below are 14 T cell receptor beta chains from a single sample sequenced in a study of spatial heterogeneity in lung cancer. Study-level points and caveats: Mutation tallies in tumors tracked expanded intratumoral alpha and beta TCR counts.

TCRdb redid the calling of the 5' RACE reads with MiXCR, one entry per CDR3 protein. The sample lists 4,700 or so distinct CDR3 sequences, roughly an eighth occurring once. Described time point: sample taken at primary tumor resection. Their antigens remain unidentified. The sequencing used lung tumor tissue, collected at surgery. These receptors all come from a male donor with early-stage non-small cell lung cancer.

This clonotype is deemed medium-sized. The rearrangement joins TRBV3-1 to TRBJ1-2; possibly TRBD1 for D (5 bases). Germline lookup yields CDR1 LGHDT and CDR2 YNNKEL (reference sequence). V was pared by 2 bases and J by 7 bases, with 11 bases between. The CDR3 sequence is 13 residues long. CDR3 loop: CASSQIGEAGYTF. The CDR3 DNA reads TGTGCCAGCAGCCAAATAGGGGAGGCTGGCTACACCTTC.

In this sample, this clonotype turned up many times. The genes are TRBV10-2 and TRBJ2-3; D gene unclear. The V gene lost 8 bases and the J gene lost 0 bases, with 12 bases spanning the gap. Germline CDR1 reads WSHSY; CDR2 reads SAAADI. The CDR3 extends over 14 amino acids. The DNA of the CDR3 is TGCGCCAGCCGGGCGGTTGCTAGCACAGATACGCAGTATTTT. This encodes CASRAVASTDTQYF.

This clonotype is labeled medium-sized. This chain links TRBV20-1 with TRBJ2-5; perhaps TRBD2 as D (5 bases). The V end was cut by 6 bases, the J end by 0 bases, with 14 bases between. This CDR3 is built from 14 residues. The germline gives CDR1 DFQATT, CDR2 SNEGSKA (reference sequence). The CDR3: CSAKTRADQETQYF. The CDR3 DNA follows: TGCAGTGCCAAGACGAGGGCAGACCAAGAGACCCAGTACTTC.

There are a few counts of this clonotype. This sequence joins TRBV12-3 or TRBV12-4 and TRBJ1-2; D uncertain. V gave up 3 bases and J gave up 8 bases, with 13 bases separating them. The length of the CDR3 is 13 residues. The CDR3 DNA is TGTGCCAGCAGTTTTAGCCTTCTGCAGGGCTACACCTTC. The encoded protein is CASSFSLLQGYTF.

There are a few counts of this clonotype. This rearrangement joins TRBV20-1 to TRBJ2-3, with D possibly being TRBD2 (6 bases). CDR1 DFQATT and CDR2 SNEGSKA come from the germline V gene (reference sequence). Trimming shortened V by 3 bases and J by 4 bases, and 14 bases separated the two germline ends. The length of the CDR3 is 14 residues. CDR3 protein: CSASGWRDPDTQYF. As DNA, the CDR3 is TGCAGTGCTAGTGGGTGGAGGGATCCAGATACGCAGTATTTT.

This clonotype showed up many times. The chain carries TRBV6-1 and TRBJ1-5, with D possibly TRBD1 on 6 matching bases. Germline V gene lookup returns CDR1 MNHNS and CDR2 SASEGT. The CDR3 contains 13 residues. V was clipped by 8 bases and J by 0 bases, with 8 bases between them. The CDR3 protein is CASRTASNQPQHF. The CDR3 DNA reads TGTGCCAGCCGGACAGCTAGCAATCAGCCCCAGCATTTT.

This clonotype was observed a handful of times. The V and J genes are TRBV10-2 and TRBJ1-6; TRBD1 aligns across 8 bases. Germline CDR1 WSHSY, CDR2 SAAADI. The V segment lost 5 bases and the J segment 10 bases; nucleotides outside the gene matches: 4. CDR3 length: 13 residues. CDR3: CASSLTGDSPLHF. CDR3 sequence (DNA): TGCGCCAGCAGTCTGACAGGGGACTCACCCCTCCACTTT.

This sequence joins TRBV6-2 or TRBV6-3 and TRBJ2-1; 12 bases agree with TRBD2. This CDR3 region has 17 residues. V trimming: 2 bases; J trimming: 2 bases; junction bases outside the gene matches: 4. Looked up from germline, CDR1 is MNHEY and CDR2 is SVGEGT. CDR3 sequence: CASSYRTSGTTYNEQFF. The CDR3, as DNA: TGTGCCAGCAGTTACCGGACTAGCGGGACTACCTACAATGAGCAGTTCTTC.

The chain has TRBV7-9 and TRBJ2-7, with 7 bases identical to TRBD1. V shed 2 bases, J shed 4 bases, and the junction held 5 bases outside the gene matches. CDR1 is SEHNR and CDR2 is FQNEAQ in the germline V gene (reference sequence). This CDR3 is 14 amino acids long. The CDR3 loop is CASSLTGVRYEQYF. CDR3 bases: TGTGCCAGCAGCTTAACAGGGGTGAGGTACGAGCAGTACTTC.

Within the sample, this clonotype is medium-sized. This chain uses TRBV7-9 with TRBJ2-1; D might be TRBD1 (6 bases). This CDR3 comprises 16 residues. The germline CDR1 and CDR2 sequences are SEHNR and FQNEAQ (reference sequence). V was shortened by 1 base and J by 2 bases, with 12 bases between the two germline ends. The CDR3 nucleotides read TGTGCCAGCAGCTTAGAAGCAGGGGACCCCTACAATGAGCAGTTCTTC. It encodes CASSLEAGDPYNEQFF.

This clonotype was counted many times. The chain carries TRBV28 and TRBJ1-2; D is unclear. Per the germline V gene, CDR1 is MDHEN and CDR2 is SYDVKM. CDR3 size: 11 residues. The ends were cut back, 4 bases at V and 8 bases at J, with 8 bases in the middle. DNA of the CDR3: TGTGCCAGCAGTTCCTCCAGAGGCTACACCTTC. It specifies CASSSSRGYTF.

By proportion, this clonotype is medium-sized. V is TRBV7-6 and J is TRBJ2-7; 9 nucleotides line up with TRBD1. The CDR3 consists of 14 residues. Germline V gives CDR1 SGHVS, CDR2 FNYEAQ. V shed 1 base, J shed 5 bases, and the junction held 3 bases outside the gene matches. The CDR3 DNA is TGTGCCAGCAGCTTAGGGACAGGGGTCGACGAGCAGTACTTC. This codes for CASSLGTGVDEQYF.

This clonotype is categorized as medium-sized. CDR3 protein: CASSPGHEGNIQYF. In DNA, the CDR3 is TGTGCCAGCTCACCCGGACACGAAGGGAACATTCAGTACTTC. This sequence joins TRBV18 and TRBJ2-4; D is perhaps TRBD1 (5 bases). The CDR3 covers 14 residues. CDR1 is KGHSH and CDR2 is LQKENI in the germline V gene. The V end lost 3 bases, the J end lost 7 bases, and 13 bases lay between the germline ends.

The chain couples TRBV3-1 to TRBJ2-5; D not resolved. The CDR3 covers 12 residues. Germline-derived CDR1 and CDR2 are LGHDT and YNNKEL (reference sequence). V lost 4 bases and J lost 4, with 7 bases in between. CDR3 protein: CASSLRGETQYF. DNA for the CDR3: TGTGCCAGCAGCCTCCGAGGAGAGACCCAGTACTTC.